These T cell receptor beta chains were read from a single sample in a study of T cells in localized non-small cell lung cancer. Repertoires were generated with immunoSEQ multiplex PCR, while TCRdb's copy carries only in-frame clones and drops some. This sample has 55,000 to 75,000 clones; 85% to 90% occur once, and the top ten carry 21%. The sample in question was peripheral blood, obtained before any cancer treatment. These receptors were taken from a male donor aged 60 or over with stage III squamous cell lung carcinoma. CDR3s include the opening cysteine and the closing phenylalanine or tryptophan. The order of the fields is clone size, J gene, V gene, CDR3 length, D gene, CDR3 DNA, CDR3 protein. The D gene is left open where the match is weak. Only some rows state a clone size, as once, few, many or a class for expanded clones.

- TRBJ1-1 TRBV6-5 12 - TGTGCCAGCAGTGACCTGGGCACTGAAGCTTTCTTT CASSDLGTEAFF
- TRBJ1-1 TRBV10-3 14 - TGTGCCATCAACGGGAATCGGGGGGACACTGAAGCTTTCTTT CAINGNRGDTEAFF
- TRBJ1-5 TRBV6-4 14 - TGTGCCAGCAGTGCCCACGGGTTAGGTCAGCCCCAGCATTTT CASSAHGLGQPQHF
- TRBJ1-5 TRBV27 16 - TGTGCCAGCAGTTCAAATGAGTTCTATAGCAATCAGCCCCAGCATTTT CASSSNEFYSNQPQHF
few TRBJ1-4 TRBV7-8 14 - TGTGCCAGCAGCCTCCGTCGGGCGGGTGAAAAACTGTTTTTT CASSLRRAGEKLFF
- TRBJ2-3 TRBV28 16 - TGTGCCAGCACCTCGGGGCCTCCCGAGAGGGGGGATACGCAGTATTTT CASTSGPPERGDTQYF
few TRBJ1-3 TRBV5-1 16 - TGCGCCAGCAGCTTGGGGGGTACCGATTCTGGAAACACCATATATTTT CASSLGGTDSGNTIYF
- TRBJ1-2 TRBV28 13 - TGTGCCAGCGGGGGCGGGGGTCTCTATGGCTACACCTTC CASGGGGLYGYTF
- TRBJ2-6 TRBV18 16 TRBD1 TGTGCCAGCTCACCCCTTGGGACAGCCGGGGCCAACGTCCTGACTTTC CASSPLGTAGANVLTF
- TRBJ1-1 TRBV28 14 - TGTGCCAGCAGCATGGACGTTCAGGCCACTGAAGCTTTCTTT CASSMDVQATEAFF
- TRBJ1-5 TRBV6-1 17 TRBD1 TGTGCCAGCAGTGCCTCAGTGTCAGGGGGCTTGGGTCAGCCCCAGCATTTT CASSASVSGGLGQPQHF
- TRBJ1-5 TRBV18 16 TRBD1 TGTGCCAGCTCACCAGGGGGGGCAGGGGGCGGACAGCCCCAGCATTTT CASSPGGAGGGQPQHF
- TRBJ1-5 TRBV7-9 14 TRBD1 TGTGCCAGCAGCTCCGGGACAGTTAATCAGCCCCAGCATTTT CASSSGTVNQPQHF
- TRBJ2-1 TRBV11-2 14 - TGTGCCAGCAGCCCTTCTAGCCTAGGGAATGAGCAGTTCTTC CASSPSSLGNEQFF
- TRBJ1-5 TRBV6-1 13 - TGTGCCAGCAGTGAGGGTGCCGGTTCGCCCCAGCATTTT CASSEGAGSPQHF
- TRBJ1-5 TRBV6-1 18 TRBD1 TGTGCCAGCAGTGGCAGGACAGGGGGCCGTTATAGCAATCAGCCCCAGCATTTT CASSGRTGGRYSNQPQHF
- TRBJ2-5 TRBV29-1 13 TRBD2 TGCAGCGTTAGGATAGCGGGGGGGGAGACCCAGTACTTC CSVRIAGGETQYF
- TRBJ2-2 TRBV28 12 - TGTGCCAGCAGCCCGAGGACCGGGGAGCTGTTTTTT CASSPRTGELFF
few TRBJ2-5 TRBV29-1 13 TRBD2 TGCAGCGTTGAGGGACTAGCTTCGGAGACCCAGTACTTC CSVEGLASETQYF
- TRBJ2-2 TRBV4-3 15 - TGCGCCAGCAGCCCAGGGCTTCAGGGAACCGGGGAGCTGTTTTTT CASSPGLQGTGELFF
- TRBJ1-5 TRBV6-1 15 - TGTGCCAGCAGTGCGGTTCCGGGGGGCGGTCAGCCCCAGCATTTT CASSAVPGGGQPQHF
few TRBJ1-1 TRBV11-2 16 - TGTGCCAGCAGCCACCCCGTGGGAGTTTTAAACACTGAAGCTTTCTTT CASSHPVGVLNTEAFF
- TRBJ1-5 TRBV27 14 - TGTGCCAGCAGTATGCGAGGGGGTAATCAGCCCCAGCATTTT CASSMRGGNQPQHF
- TRBJ2-1 TRBV7-2 18 - TGTGCCAGCAGCTTAGGCCCGGGGGCCCCGGGCCCGTACAATGAGCAGTTCTTC CASSLGPGAPGPYNEQFF
- TRBJ1-1 TRBV29-1 12 - TGCAGCGTTGAAGATATCCTGGTCCCCGGAGTGTTT CSVEDILVPGVF
- TRBJ2-2 TRBV4-3 19 TRBD2 TGCGCCAGCAGCCAAGGGGTCGTGGCGGGGGGGCTGTTAACCGGGGAGCTGTTTTTT CASSQGVVAGGLLTGELFF
- TRBJ2-2 TRBV5-4 15 - TGTGCCAGCAGTTACTTTGGCACAGTCACCGGGGAGCTGTTTTTT CASSYFGTVTGELFF